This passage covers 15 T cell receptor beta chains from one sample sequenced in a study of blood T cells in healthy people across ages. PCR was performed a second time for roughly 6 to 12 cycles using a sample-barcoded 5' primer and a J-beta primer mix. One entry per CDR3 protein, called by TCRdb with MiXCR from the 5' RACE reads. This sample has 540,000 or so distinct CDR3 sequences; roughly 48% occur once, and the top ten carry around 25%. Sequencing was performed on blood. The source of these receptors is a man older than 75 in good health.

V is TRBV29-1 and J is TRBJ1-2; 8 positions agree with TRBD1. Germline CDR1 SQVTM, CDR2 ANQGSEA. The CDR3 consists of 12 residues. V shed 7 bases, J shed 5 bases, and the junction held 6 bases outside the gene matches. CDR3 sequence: CSGGQGAYGYTF. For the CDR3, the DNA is TGCAGCGGCGGGCAGGGGGCATATGGCTACACCTTC.

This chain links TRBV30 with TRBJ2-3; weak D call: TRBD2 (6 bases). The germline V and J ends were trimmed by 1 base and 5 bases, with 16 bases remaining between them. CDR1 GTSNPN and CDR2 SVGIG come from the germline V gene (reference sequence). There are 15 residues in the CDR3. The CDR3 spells CAWSAWLGSRDTQYF. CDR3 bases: TGTGCCTGGAGTGCATGGCTCGGGAGCCGAGATACGCAGTATTTT.

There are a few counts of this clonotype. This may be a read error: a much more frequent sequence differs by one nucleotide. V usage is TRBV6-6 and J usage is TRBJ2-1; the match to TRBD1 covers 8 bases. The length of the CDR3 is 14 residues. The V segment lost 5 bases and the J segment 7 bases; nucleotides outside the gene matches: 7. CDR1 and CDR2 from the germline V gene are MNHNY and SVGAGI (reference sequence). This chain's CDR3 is CASSAGQEGNEQFF. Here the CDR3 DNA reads TGTGCCAGCAGTGCGGGACAGGAAGGGAATGAGCAGTTCTTC.

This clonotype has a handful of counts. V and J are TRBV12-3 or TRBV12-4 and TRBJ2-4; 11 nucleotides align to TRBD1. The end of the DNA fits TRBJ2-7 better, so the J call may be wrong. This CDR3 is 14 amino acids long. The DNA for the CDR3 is TGTGCCAGCAGCCCGGGACAGGGGGTTGACGAGCAGTACTTC. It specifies CASSPGQGVDEQYF.

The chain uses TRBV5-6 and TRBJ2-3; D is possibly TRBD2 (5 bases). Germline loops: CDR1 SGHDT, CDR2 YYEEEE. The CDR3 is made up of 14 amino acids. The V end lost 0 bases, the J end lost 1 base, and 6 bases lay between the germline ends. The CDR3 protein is CASSLVEGTDTQYF. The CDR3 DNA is TGTGCCAGCAGCTTGGTGGAGGGCACAGATACGCAGTATTTT. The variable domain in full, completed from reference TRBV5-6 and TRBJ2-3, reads DAGVTQSPTHLIKTRGQQVTLRCSPKSGHDTVSWYQQALGQGPQFIFQYYEEEERQRGNFPDRFSGHQFPNYSSELNVNALLLGDSALYLCASSLVEGTDTQYFGPGTRLTVL.

The CDR3 nucleotides read TGTGCCAGCAGCGTTAGGCAGGGGCCCTACGAGCAGTACTTC. This encodes CASSVRQGPYEQYF. This chain joins TRBV7-2 and TRBJ2-7, with a weak D call TRBD1 (6 bases). V was trimmed by 5 bases and J by 2 bases, leaving 13 bases between them. This CDR3 is built from 14 residues. Germline V gene data show CDR1 as SGHTA and CDR2 as FQGNSA.

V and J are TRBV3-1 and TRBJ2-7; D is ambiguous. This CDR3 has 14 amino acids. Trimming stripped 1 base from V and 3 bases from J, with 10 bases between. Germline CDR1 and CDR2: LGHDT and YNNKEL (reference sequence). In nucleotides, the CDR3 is TGTGCCAGCAGCCAAGGCCTAACGGGCTACGAGCAGTACTTC. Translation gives CASSQGLTGYEQYF.

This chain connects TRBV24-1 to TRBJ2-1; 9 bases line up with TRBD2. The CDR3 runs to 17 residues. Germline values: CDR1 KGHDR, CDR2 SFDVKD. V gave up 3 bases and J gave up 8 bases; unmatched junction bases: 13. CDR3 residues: CATSDGGSKREEDEQFF. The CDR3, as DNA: TGTGCCACCAGTGATGGAGGTTCGAAGCGGGAGGAGGATGAGCAGTTCTTC.

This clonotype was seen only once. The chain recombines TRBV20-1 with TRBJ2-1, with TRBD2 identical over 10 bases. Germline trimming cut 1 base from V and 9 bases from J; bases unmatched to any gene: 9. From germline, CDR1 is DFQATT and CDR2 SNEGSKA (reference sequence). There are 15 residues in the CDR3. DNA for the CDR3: TGCAGTGCTAGAGTTCTAGCGGGAGACGCGGGTGAGCAGTTCTTC. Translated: CSARVLAGDAGEQFF.

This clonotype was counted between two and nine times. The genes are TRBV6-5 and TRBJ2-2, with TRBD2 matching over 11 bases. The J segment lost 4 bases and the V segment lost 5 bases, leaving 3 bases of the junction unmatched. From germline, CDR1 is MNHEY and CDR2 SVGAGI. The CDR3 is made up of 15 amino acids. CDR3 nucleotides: TGTGCCAGCAGTGGTAGCGGGGGGGGCACCGGGGAGCTGTTTTTT. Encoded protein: CASSGSGGGTGELFF.

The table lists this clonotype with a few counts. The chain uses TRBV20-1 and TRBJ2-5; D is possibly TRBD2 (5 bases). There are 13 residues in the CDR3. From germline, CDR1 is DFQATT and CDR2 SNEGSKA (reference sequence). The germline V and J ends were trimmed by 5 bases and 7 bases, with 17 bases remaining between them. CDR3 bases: TGCAGTGCTCCGTCGACTGTTGCGGGGACCCAGTACTTC. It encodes CSAPSTVAGTQYF.

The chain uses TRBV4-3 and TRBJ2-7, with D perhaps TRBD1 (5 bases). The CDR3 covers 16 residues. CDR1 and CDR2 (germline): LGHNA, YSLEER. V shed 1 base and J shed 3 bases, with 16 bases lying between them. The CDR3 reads CASSQGYPQGIYEQYF. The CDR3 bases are TGCGCCAGCAGCCAAGGGTATCCCCAGGGCATCTACGAGCAGTACTTC.

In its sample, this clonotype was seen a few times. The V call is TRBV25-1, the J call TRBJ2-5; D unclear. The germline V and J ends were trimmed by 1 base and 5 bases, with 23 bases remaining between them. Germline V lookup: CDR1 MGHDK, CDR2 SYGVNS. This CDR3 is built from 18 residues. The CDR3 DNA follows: TGTGCCAGCAGTGAATTCCGCCGCCGAGACTTAATGGGGGAGACCCAGTACTTC. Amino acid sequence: CASSEFRRRDLMGETQYF.

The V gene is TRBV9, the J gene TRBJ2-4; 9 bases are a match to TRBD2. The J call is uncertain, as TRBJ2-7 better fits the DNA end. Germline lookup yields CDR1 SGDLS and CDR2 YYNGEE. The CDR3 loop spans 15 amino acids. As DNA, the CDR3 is TGTGCCAGCAGCGTAGATAGCGGGGGCACCTACGAGCAGTACTTC. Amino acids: CASSVDSGGTYEQYF.

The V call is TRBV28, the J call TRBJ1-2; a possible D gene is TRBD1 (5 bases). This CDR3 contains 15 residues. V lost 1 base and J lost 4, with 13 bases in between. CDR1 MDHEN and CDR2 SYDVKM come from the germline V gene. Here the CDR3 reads CASSLSAGGGYGYTF. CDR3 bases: TGTGCCAGCAGTTTATCCGCCGGGGGAGGCTATGGCTACACCTTC.